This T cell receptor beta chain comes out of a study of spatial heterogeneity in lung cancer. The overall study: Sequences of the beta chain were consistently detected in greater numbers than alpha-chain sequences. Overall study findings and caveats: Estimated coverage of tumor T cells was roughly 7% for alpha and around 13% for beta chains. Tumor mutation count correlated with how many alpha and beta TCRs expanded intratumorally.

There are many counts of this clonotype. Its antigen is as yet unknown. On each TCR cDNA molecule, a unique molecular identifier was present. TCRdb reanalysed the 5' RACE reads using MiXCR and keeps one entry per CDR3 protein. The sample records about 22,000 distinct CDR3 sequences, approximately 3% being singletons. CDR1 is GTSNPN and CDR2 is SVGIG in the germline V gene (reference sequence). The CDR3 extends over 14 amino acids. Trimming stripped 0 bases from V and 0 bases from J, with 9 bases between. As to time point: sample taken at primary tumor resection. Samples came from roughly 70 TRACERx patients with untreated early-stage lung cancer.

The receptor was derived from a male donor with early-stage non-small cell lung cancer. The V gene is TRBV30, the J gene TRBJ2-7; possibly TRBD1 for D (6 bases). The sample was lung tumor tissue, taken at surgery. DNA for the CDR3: TGTGCCTGGAGTGTAGGGGGTAGCTCCTACGAGCAGTACTTC. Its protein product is CAWSVGGSSYEQYF.